This T cell receptor (beta chain) came from a study of patients and donors after allogeneic stem cell transplantation. From the RT-PCR reads, TCRdb called clonotypes with MiXCR, one entry per CDR3 protein. The data contain about a million distinct CDR3 sequences, approximately 18% of them seen just once; the ten biggest clones take up around 6%. The CDR3 spans 15 residues. Germline V lookup: CDR1 SGHTA, CDR2 FQGTGA. V lost 4 bases to trimming and J lost 4 bases; unmatched junction nucleotides: 6. The sample consisted of blood, either unsorted or a sorted T cell fraction (not recorded which). This receptor was obtained from a human donor who was either an allogeneic HSCT recipient or a stem cell or donor lymphocyte infusion donor (not recorded which). It is not recorded whose cells these are; they may come from a transplant donor. The rearrangement links TRBV7-3 to TRBJ2-1; 8 nucleotides match TRBD1. CDR3 loop: CASSSTGALYNEQFF. CDR3 DNA sequence: TGTGCCAGCAGCTCGACAGGGGCCCTTTACAATGAGCAGTTCTTC. Full variable domain (rest looked up from reference TRBV7-3 and TRBJ2-1): GAGVSQTPSNKVTEKGKYVELRCDPISGHTALYWYRQSLGQGPEFLIYFQGTGAADDSGLPNDRFFAVRPEGSVSTLKIQRTERGDSAVYLCASSSTGALYNEQFFGPGTRLTVL.